This TCR beta chain was sequenced for a study of cytomegalovirus exposure and HLA in healthy donors. Points from the study as a whole: In a later analysis, V- and J-gene trimming of beta chains associated with a DCLRE1C missense variant, replicated independently.

Concerning this clone: The antigen is undetermined.

Primers for the PCR totalled 60 Vbeta and 13 Jbeta. Here immunoSEQ multiplex PCR was the method, and the copy in TCRdb shows in-frame clones only, minus some. Its table lists around 140,000 clones. The receptor comes from a male donor in good health and CMV-seronegative. The sequenced sample consisted of PBMCs.

DNA of the CDR3: TGTGCCAGCAGCTTAGGGTTGGACAGGGGCTTGGAACTGTTTTTT. This codes for CASSLGLDRGLELFF. The gene calls are TRBV7-2 and TRBJ1-4, with TRBD1 matching 9 bases. The length of the CDR3 is 15 residues. Unmatched junction bases numbered 9, after V lost 1 base and J lost 12 bases. CDR1 and CDR2 (germline): SGHTA, FQGNSA.